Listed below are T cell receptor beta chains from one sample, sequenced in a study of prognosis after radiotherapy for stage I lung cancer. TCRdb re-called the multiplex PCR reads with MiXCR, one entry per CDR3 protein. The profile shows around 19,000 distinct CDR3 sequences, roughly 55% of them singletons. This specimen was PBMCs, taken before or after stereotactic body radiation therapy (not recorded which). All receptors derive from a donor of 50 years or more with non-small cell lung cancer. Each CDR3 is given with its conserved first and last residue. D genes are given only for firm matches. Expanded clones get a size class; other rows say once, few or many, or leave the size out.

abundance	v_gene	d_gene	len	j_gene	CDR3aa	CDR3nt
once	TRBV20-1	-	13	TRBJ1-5	CSAPQGMNQPQHF	TGCAGTGCGCCCCAGGGGATGAATCAGCCCCAGCATTTT
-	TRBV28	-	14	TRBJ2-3	CASSTGTALDTQYF	TGTGCCAGCAGTACCGGGACCGCTCTGGATACACAGTATTTT
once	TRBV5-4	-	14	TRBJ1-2	CASGAQLANYGYTF	TGTGCCAGCGGTGCCCAGTTAGCTAACTATGGCTACACCTTC
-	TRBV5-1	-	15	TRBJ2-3	CASSLYTGGTDTQYF	TGCGCCAGCAGCTTATACACCGGGGGCACAGATACGCAGTATTTT
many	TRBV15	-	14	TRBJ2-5	CATSKPGPLETQYF	TGTGCCACCAGCAAACCGGGGCCCTTAGAGACCCAGTACTTC
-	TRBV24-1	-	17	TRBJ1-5	CATSDHGAGRGNQPQHF	TGTGCCACCAGTGACCATGGGGCAGGAAGGGGCAATCAGCCCCAGCATTTT
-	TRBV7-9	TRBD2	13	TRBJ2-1	CASRREDLNEQFF	TGTGCCAGCCGGCGGGAGGACCTCAATGAGCAGTTCTTC
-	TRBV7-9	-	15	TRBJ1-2	CASSLAGQGIGGYTF	TGTGCCAGCAGCTTAGCGGGCCAGGGGATAGGTGGCTACACCTTC
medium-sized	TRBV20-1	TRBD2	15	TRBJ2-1	CSAQRGSGGSGEQFF	TGCAGTGCCCAAAGGGGATCGGGAGGCTCCGGAGAGCAGTTCTTC
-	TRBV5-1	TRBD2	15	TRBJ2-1	CASSSGTSGRIEQFF	TGCGCCAGCAGCTCGGGGACTAGCGGGAGGATTGAGCAGTTCTTC
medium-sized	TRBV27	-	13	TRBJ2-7	CASSSHGSYEQYF	TGTGCCAGCAGTTCTCACGGGAGTTACGAGCAGTACTTC
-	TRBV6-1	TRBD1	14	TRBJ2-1	CASSRDRGLDEQFF	TGTGCCAGCAGTCGGGACAGGGGGCTCGATGAGCAGTTCTTC
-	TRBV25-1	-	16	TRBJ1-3	CASSEADRFSGNTIYF	TGTGCCAGCAGTGAAGCTGACAGATTCTCTGGAAACACCATATATTTT
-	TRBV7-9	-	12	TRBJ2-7	CASSASGYEQYF	TGTGCCAGCAGCGCGAGCGGGTACGAGCAGTACTTC
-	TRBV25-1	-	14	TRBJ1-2	CASSEYQQGYGYTF	TGTGCCAGCAGTGAATACCAGCAGGGATATGGCTACACCTTC
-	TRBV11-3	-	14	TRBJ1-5	CASSLDGSNQPQHF	TGTGCCAGCAGCTTAGACGGTAGCAATCAGCCCCAGCATTTT
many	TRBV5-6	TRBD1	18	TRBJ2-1	CASRLDRGISPYYNEQFF	TGTGCCAGCAGACTAGACAGGGGAATAAGCCCCTATTACAATGAGCAGTTCTTC
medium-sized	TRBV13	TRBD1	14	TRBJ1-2	CASSLSGTGYGYTF	TGTGCCAGCAGCCTCTCCGGGACAGGGTATGGCTACACCTTC
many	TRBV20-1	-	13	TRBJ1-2	CSASGPRQDGYTF	TGCAGTGCTTCCGGGCCGCGACAGGATGGCTACACCTTC
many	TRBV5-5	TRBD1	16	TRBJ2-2	CASGHRDRANTGELFF	TGTGCCAGCGGCCACAGGGACAGGGCGAACACCGGGGAGCTGTTTTTT
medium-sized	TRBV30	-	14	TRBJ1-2	CAWRLTGRYYGYTF	TGTGCCTGGAGGTTGACGGGGCGGTACTATGGCTACACCTTC
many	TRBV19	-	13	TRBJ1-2	CASSMNSDYGYTF	TGTGCCAGTAGTATGAACAGCGACTATGGCTACACCTTC
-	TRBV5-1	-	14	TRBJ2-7	CASSLMADSYEQYF	TGCGCCAGCAGCTTGATGGCAGACTCCTACGAGCAGTACTTC
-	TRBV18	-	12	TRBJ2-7	CASSASAYEQYF	TGTGCCAGCTCCGCCTCGGCATACGAGCAGTACTTC
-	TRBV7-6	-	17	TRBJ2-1	CASSSSLGSQSYNEQFF	TGTGCCAGCAGCTCATCGCTCGGCTCCCAGTCCTACAATGAGCAGTTCTTC
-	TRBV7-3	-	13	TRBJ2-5	CASSLIRVETQYF	TGTGCCAGCAGCTTAATTAGAGTCGAGACCCAGTACTTC
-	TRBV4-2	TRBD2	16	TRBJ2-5	CASSQGTSGREETQYF	TGTGCCAGCAGCCAAGGGACTAGCGGGAGGGAAGAGACCCAGTACTTC
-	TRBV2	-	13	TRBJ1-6	CASRYLQNSPLHF	TGTGCCAGCAGGTATTTGCAGAATTCACCCCTCCACTTT
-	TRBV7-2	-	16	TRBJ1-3	CASSFQHANSVNTIYF	TGTGCCAGCAGCTTCCAGCATGCAAACTCTGTAAACACCATATATTTT
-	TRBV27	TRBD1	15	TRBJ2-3	CASRKGQGMTDTQYF	TGTGCCAGCAGAAAGGGACAGGGTATGACAGATACGCAGTATTTT
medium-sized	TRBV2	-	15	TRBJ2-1	CASSVGSGPYNEQFF	TGTGCCAGCAGTGTGGGGTCAGGACCTTACAATGAGCAGTTCTTC
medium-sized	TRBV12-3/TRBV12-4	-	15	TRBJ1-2	CASILGQGMVEGYTF	TGTGCCAGCATCTTGGGGCAGGGAATGGTGGAAGGCTACACCTTC
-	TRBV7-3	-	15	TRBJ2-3	CASSLAGSTTDTQYF	TGTGCCAGCAGCTTAGCCGGGAGCACCACAGATACGCAGTATTTT
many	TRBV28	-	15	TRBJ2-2	CASSLGGPGTGELFF	TGTGCCAGCAGTTTAGGGGGCCCCGGCACCGGGGAGCTGTTTTTT
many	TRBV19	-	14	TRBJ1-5	CASTSYRENQPQHF	TGTGCCAGTACTTCCTACAGGGAGAATCAGCCCCAGCATTTT
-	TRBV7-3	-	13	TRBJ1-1	CASSSFMNTEAFF	TGTGCCAGCAGCTCATTTATGAACACTGAAGCTTTCTTT
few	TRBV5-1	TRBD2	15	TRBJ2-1	CASSFQAGGDHEQFF	TGCGCCAGCAGCTTTCAAGCGGGAGGGGACCATGAGCAGTTCTTC
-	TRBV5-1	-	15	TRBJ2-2	CASHVPERYTGELFF	TGCGCCAGCCACGTCCCCGAGCGGTACACCGGGGAGCTGTTTTTT
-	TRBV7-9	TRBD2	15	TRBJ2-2	CASRPLAAQKGELFF	TGTGCCAGCAGACCTCTAGCGGCGCAGAAAGGGGAGCTGTTTTTT
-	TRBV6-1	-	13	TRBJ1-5	CASSQTPGKPQHF	TGTGCCAGCAGCCAAACCCCAGGTAAGCCCCAGCATTTT
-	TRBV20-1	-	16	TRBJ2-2	CSARGQGAANTGELFF	TGCAGTGCTAGAGGTCAAGGAGCGGCAAACACCGGGGAGCTGTTTTTT
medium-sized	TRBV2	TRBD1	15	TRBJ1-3	CASKMGTGAGNTIYF	TGTGCCAGCAAAATGGGGACAGGGGCTGGAAACACCATATATTTT
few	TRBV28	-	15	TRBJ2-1	CASSLRREGYSEQFF	TGTGCCAGCAGTTTACGCCGCGAGGGGTATTCCGAGCAGTTCTTC
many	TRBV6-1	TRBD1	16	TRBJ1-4	CASSRTGGATNEKLFF	TGTGCCAGCAGCCGAACAGGGGGGGCAACTAATGAAAAACTGTTTTTT
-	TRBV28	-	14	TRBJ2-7	CASRSLSSTHEQYF	TGTGCCAGCCGCAGTTTATCCTCTACCCACGAGCAGTACTTC
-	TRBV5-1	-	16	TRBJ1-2	CASSFTGGALVFGYTF	TGCGCCAGCAGCTTCACTGGGGGGGCCTTGGTTTTTGGCTACACCTTC
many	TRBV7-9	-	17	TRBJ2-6	CASSQSRREAGANVLTF	TGTGCCAGCAGCCAATCTAGAAGGGAGGCTGGGGCCAACGTCCTGACTTTC
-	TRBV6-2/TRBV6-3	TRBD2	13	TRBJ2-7	CASNGGGVYEQYF	TGTGCCAGCAATGGCGGGGGGGTCTACGAGCAGTACTTC
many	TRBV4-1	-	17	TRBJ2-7	CASSLTGGGQFFYEQYF	TGCGCCAGCAGCCTGACTGGAGGGGGACAGTTCTTCTACGAGCAGTACTTC
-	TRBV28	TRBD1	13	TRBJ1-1	CASSCDRGTEAFF	TGTGCCAGCAGTTGCGACAGGGGGACTGAAGCTTTCTTT
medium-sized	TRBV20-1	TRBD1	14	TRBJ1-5	CSASNRGGGQPQHF	TGCAGTGCATCCAACAGGGGGGGCGGACAGCCCCAGCATTTT
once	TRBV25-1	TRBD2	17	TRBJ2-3	CASSARTSGGNTDTQYF	TGTGCCAGCAGTGCAAGGACTAGCGGGGGAAACACAGATACGCAGTATTTT
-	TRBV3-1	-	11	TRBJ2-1	CASSQVSEQFF	TGTGCCAGCAGCCAAGTGAGTGAGCAGTTCTTC
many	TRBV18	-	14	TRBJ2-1	CASYGSLSYNEQFF	TGTGCCAGCTACGGGAGCCTCTCCTACAATGAGCAGTTCTTC
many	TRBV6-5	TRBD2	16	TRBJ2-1	CASSWGLAGVRSEQFF	TGTGCCAGCAGTTGGGGACTAGCGGGAGTTCGTAGTGAGCAGTTCTTC
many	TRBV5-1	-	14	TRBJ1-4	CASGLGRLEGKLFF	TGCGCCAGCGGCTTGGGGAGGCTGGAGGGAAAACTGTTTTTT
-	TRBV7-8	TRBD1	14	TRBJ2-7	CASSSGQGWNEQYF	TGTGCCAGCAGCTCGGGACAGGGATGGAACGAGCAGTACTTC
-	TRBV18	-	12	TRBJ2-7	CASSPSSGWQYF	TGTGCCAGCTCACCGAGCTCGGGTTGGCAGTACTTC
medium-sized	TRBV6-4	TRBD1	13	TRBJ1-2	CASRDRGHYGYTF	TGTGCCAGTCGGGACAGGGGACACTATGGCTACACCTTC